This T cell receptor beta chain was identified in a study of cytomegalovirus exposure and HLA in healthy donors. PCR was performed using 60 Vbeta and 13 Jbeta primers. Repertoires were generated with immunoSEQ multiplex PCR, while TCRdb's copy carries only in-frame clones and drops some. The table lists about 150,000 clones, roughly four fifths of them singletons. Remarks on this clone: Its antigen is still unknown.

V gave up 4 bases and J gave up 3 bases; unmatched junction bases: 7. This CDR3 is 15 amino acids long. Germline assignment: CDR1 SGHVS and CDR2 FNYEAQ. Broader study findings: TCR beta V- and J-gene trimming, according to a later analysis, was linked to a missense DCLRE1C variant.

The chain uses TRBV7-6 and TRBJ2-3; TRBD2 agrees at 7 bases. The origin of this receptor is a man aged 35-49 years in good health and CMV-seronegative. Sequencing was done on a sample of PBMCs. CDR3 sequence: CASSYTGGVTDTQYF. The CDR3 region has the DNA TGTGCCAGCAGCTACACGGGGGGAGTAACAGATACGCAGTATTTT.